The T cell receptor beta chain described here comes from a study of control samples from healthy donors and cancer patients. This CDR3 spans 16 amino acids. The protocol was immunoSEQ multiplex PCR, while the TCRdb copy is restricted to in-frame clones and leaves out a portion. The sample lists about 60,000 clones; approximately 85% were seen once. The receptor comes from a man aged 40-55 years in good health. Sequencing was carried out using blood. This chain joins TRBV21-1 and TRBJ1-1. TRBV21-1 has pseudogene status. The CDR3 loop is CASSKAAGAGSTEAFF. The CDR3 bases are TGTGCCAGCAGCAAAGCAGCCGGGGCGGGGAGCACTGAAGCTTTCTTT.